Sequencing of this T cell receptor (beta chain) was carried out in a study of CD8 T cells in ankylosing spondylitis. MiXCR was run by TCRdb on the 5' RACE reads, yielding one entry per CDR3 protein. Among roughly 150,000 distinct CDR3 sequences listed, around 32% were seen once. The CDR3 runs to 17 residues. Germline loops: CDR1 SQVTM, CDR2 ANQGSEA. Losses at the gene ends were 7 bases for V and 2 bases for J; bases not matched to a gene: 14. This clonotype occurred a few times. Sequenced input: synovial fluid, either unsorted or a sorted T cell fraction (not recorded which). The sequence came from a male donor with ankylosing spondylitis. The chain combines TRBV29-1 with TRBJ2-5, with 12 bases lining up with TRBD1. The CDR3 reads CSAAYGTGGGRQETQYF. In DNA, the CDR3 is TGCAGCGCGGCCTATGGGACAGGGGGCGGACGACAAGAGACCCAGTACTTC.